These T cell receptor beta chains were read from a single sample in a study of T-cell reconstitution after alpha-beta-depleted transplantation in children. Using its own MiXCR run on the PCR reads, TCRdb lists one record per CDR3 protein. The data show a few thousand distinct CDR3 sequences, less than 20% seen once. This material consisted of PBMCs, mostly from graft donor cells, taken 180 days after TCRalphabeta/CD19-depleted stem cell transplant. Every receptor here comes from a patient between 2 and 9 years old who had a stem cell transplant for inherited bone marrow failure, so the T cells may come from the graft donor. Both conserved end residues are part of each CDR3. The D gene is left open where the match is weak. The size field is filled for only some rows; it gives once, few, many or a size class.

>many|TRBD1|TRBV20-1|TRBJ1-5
CSARTGAGPQHF
TGCAGTGCGCGGACAGGGGCAGGGCCCCAGCATTTT
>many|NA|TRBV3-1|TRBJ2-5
CASSQFRGNEETQYF
TGTGCCAGCAGCCAATTCCGCGGGAACGAAGAGACCCAGTACTTC
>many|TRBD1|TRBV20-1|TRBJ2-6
CSAAGGHGANVLTF
TGCAGTGCTGCAGGGGGCCATGGGGCCAACGTCCTGACTTTC
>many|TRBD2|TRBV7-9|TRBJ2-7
CASSLRAGESEQYF
TGTGCCAGCAGCTTACGGGCGGGAGAGAGCGAGCAGTACTTC
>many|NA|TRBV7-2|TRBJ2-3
CASSLESSTDTQYF
TGTGCCAGCAGCTTAGAATCCAGCACAGATACGCAGTATTTT
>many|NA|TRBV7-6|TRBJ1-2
CASSLSTANYGYTF
TGTGCCAGCAGCTTATCGACAGCTAACTATGGCTACACCTTC
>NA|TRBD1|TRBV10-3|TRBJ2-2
CAIGRGGHTGELFF
TGTGCCATCGGTAGAGGGGGCCACACCGGGGAGCTGTTTTTT
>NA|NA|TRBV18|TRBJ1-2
CASSRIMGRGYGYTF
TGTGCCAGCTCACGTATCATGGGGCGGGGCTATGGCTACACCTTC
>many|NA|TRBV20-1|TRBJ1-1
CSPGVGSLNTEAFF
TGCAGTCCAGGTGTGGGGAGTCTGAACACTGAAGCTTTCTTT
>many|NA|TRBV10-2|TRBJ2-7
CASGTASYEQYF
TGCGCCAGCGGGACGGCCTCCTACGAGCAGTACTTC
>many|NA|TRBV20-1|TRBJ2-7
CSADDLDSSYEQYF
TGCAGTGCTGACGACCTTGACTCGAGCTACGAGCAGTACTTC
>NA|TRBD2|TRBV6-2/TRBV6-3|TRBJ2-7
CASSYLGGRVYEQYF
TGTGCCAGCAGTTACCTTGGAGGGAGGGTCTACGAGCAGTACTTC
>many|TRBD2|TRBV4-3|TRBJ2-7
CASSQDLAGTSSYEQYF
TGCGCCAGCAGCCAAGACCTAGCGGGGACTTCGTCCTACGAGCAGTACTTC
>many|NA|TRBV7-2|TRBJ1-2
CASSLAQATGYTF
TGTGCCAGCAGCTTAGCGCAGGCCACTGGCTACACCTTC
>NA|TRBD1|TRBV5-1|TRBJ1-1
CASSTPTGLNTEAFF
TGCGCCAGCAGCACACCGACAGGGCTGAACACTGAAGCTTTCTTT
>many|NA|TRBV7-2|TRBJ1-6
CASSLFGLRVDGSYNSPLHF
TGTGCCAGCAGCTTATTTGGGCTTAGGGTCGATGGCTCCTATAATTCACCCCTCCACTTT
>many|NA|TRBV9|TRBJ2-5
CASSAWDETQYF
TGTGCCAGCAGCGCCTGGGACGAGACCCAGTACTTC
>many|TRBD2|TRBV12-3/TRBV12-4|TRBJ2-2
CASSPRLAVNTGELFF
TGTGCCAGCAGCCCTAGACTAGCGGTTAACACCGGGGAGCTGTTTTTT
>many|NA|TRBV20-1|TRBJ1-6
CSARDGQGRRLHF
TGCAGTGCTAGAGATGGGCAAGGTAGACGCCTCCACTTT
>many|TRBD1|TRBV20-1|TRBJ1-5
CSASRGDQPQHF
TGCAGTGCTAGCAGGGGGGACCAGCCCCAGCATTTT
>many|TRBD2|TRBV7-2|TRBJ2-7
CASRPVLAGGYEQYF
TGTGCCAGCAGACCCGTTCTAGCGGGAGGCTACGAGCAGTACTTC
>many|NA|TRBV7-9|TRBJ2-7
CASRKFWDSYEQYF
TGTGCCAGCAGGAAGTTTTGGGACTCCTACGAGCAGTACTTC
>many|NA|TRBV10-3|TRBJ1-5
CAISESKTGDNQPQHF
TGTGCCATCAGTGAGTCGAAAACTGGGGACAATCAGCCCCAGCATTTT
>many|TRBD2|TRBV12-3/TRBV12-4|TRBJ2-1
CASSSLAGGHAEQFF
TGTGCCAGCAGTTCCCTAGCGGGAGGGCATGCTGAGCAGTTCTTC
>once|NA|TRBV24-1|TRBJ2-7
CATSDPVTYEQYF
TGTGCCACCAGTGACCCCGTTACCTACGAGCAGTACTTC
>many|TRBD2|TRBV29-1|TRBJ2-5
CSVEDGLAGIQETQYF
TGCAGCGTTGAAGATGGACTAGCGGGAATCCAAGAGACCCAGTACTTC
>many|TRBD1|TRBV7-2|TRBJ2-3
CASTIRTGSTTDTQYF
TGTGCCAGCACCATTCGGACAGGGAGTACCACAGATACGCAGTATTTT
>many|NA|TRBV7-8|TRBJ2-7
CASSSAYEQYF
TGTGCCAGCAGCTCTGCGTACGAGCAGTACTTC
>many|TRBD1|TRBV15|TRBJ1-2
CATSRAPLTGGYGYTF
TGTGCCACCAGCAGAGCCCCCCTCACAGGGGGCTATGGCTACACCTTC
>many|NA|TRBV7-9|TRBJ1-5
CASSLGYSNQPQHF
TGTGCCAGCAGCTTGGGATATAGCAATCAGCCCCAGCATTTT
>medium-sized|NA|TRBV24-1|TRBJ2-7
CATQLTHSYEQYF
TGTGCCACCCAGTTGACCCACTCCTACGAGCAGTACTTC
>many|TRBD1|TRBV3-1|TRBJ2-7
CASSPAHRGTEQYF
TGTGCCAGCAGCCCCGCTCACAGGGGGACCGAGCAGTACTTC
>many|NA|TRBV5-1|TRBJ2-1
CASSLEAGTYNEQFF
TGCGCCAGCAGCTTGGAGGCAGGGACCTACAATGAGCAGTTCTTC
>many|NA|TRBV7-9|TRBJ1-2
CASSSGRGGGYTF
TGTGCCAGCAGCTCGGGCAGAGGCGGTGGCTACACCTTC
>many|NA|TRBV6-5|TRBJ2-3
CASSQRRSTQYF
TGTGCCAGCAGTCAACGGCGGAGTACGCAGTATTTT
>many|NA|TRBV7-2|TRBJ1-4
CASSATEPEKLFF
TGTGCCAGCAGCGCGACAGAGCCTGAAAAACTGTTTTTT
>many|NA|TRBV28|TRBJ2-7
CASSNDRAHYEQYF
TGTGCCAGCTCGAACGACAGAGCCCATTACGAGCAGTACTTC
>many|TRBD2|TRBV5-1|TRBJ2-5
CASGPSGTEKTQYF
TGCGCCAGCGGGCCCAGCGGGACGGAGAAGACCCAGTACTTC
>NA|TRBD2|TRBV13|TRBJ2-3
CACKGRGGHTQYF
TGTGCCTGCAAGGGGCGGGGGGGCCACACGCAGTATTTT
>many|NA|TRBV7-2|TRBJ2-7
CASSLNPPGVTYEQYF
TGTGCCAGCAGCTTAAATCCCCCGGGAGTAACCTACGAGCAGTACTTC
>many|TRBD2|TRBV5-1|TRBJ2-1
CASGVLDGLDYNEQFF
TGCGCCAGCGGGGTCTTAGATGGACTAGACTACAATGAGCAGTTCTTC
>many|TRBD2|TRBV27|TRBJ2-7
CASSRLGRGLYEQYF
TGTGCCAGCAGTAGACTGGGGAGGGGCCTCTACGAGCAGTACTTC